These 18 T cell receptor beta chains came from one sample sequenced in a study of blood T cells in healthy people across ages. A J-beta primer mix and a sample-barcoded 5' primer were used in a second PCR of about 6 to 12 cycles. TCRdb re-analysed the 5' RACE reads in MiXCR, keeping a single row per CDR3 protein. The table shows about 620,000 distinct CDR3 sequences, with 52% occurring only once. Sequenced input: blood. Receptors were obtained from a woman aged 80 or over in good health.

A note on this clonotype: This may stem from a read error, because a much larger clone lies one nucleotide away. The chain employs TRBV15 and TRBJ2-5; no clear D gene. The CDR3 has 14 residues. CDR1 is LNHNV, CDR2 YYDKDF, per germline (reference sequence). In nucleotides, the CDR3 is TGTGCCACCAGCAGCGCCCCCCTTCAAGAGGCCCAGTACTTC. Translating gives CATSSAPLQEAQYF.

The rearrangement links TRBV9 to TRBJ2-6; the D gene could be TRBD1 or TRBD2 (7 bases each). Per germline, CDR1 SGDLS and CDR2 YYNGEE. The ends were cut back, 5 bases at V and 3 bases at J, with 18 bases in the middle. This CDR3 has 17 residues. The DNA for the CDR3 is TGTGCCAGCAGTTACGCAGGGGGGGTGGATGGGGCCAACGTCCTGACTTTC. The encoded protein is CASSYAGGVDGANVLTF.

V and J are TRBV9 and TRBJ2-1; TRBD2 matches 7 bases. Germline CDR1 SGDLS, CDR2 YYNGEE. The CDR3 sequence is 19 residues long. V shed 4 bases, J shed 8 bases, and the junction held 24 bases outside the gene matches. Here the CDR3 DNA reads TGTGCCAGCAGCACCGACCCCCAAGAACTAGCGCCCAGGAGTGATGAGCAGTTCTTC. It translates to CASSTDPQELAPRSDEQFF.

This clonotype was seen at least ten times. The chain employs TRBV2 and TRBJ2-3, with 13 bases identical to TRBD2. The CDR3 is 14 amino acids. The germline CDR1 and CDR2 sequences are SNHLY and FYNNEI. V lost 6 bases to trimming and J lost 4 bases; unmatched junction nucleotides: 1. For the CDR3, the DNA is TGTGCCAGCAGACTAGCGGGGGGGTCAGATACGCAGTATTTT. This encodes CASRLAGGSDTQYF.

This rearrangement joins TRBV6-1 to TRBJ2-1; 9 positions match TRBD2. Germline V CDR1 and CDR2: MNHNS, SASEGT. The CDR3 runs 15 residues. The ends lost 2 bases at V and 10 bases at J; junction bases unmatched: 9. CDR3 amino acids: CASSEWVAGADEQFF. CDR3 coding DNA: TGTGCCAGCAGTGAATGGGTAGCGGGAGCTGACGAGCAGTTCTTC.

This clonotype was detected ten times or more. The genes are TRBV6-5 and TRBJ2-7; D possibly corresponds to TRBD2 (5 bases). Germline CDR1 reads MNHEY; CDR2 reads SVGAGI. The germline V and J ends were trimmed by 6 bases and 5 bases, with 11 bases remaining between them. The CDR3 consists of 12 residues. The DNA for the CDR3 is TGTGCCAGCAGAACTAGTGTCGACGAGCAGTACTTC. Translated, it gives CASRTSVDEQYF.

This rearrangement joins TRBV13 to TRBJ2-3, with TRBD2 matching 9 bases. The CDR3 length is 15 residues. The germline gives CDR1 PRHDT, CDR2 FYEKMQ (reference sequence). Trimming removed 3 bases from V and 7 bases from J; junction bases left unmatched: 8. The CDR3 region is CASSFPTSGPNTQYF. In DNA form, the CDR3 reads TGTGCCAGCAGCTTCCCGACTAGCGGCCCCAATACGCAGTATTTT.

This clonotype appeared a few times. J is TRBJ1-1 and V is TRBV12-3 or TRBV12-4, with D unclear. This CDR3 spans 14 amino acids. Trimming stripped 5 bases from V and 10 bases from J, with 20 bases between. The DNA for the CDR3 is TGTGCCAGCAGTCCCCCAAGGGCCGTCGCAGGAGCTTTCTTT. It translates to CASSPPRAVAGAFF.

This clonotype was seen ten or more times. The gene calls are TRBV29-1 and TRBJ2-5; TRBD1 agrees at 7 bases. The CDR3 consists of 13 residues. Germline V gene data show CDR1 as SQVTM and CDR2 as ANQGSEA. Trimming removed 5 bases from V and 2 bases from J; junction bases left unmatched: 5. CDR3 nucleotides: TGCAGCGTTTCCCCGGGACAGCAAGAGACCCAGTACTTC. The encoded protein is CSVSPGQQETQYF.

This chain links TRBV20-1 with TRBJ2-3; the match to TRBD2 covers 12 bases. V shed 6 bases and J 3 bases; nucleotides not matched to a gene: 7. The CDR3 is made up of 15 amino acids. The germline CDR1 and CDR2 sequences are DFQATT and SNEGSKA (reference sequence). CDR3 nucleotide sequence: TGCAGTGCATTCGACGGGACTAGCGGGACAGATACGCAGTATTTT. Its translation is CSAFDGTSGTDTQYF.

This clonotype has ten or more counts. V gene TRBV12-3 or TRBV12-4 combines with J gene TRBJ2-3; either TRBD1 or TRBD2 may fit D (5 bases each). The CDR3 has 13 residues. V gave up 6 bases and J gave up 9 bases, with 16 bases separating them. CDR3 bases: TGTGCCAGCAGCGCAGGGACCTCATGGACGCAGTATTTT. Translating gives CASSAGTSWTQYF.

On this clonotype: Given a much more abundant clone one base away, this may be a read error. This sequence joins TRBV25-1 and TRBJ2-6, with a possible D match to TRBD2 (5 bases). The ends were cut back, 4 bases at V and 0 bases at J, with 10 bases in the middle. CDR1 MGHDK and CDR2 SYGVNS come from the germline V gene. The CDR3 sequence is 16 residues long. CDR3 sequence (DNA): TGTGCCAGCAGTGTGGAACTAGTCTCTGGGGCCAACGTCCTGACTTTC. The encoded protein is CASSVELVSGANVLTF.

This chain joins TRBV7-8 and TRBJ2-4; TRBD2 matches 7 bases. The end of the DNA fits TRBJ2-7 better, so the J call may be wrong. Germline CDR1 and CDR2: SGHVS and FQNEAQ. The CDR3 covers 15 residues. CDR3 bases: TGTGCCAGCAGTTCGGAAAGGGGCGGGAGAGACGAGCAGTACTTC. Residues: CASSSERGGRDEQYF.

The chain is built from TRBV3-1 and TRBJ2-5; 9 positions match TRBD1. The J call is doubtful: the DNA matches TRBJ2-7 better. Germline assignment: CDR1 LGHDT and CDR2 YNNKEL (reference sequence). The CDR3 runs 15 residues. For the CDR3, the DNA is TGTGCCAGCAGCAAATCCGGGACAGGGAATTACGAGCAGTACTTC. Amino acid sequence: CASSKSGTGNYEQYF.

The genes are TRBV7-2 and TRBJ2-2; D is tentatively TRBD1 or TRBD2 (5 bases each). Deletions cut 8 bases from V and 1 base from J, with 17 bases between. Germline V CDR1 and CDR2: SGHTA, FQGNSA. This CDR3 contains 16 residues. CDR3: CASEGRHGLNTGELFF. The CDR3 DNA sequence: TGTGCCAGCGAGGGACGGCACGGTCTGAACACCGGGGAGCTGTTTTTT. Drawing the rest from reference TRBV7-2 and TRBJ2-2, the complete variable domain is GAGVSQSPSNKVTEKGKDVELRCDPISGHTALYWYRQSLGQGLEFLIYFQGNSAPDKSGLPSDRFSAERTGGSVSTLTIQRTQQEDSAVYLCASEGRHGLNTGELFFGEGSRLTVL.

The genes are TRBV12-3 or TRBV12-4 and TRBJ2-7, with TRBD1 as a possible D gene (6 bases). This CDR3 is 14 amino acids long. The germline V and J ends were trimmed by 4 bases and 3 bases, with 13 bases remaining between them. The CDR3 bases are TGTGCCAGCAGTTGGGACACGGACGGCTACGAGCAGTACTTC. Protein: CASSWDTDGYEQYF.

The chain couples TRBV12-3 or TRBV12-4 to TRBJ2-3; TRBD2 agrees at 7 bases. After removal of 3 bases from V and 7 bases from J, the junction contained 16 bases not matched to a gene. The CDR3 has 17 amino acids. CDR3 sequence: CASSFVLDERGLYTQYF. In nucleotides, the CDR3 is TGTGCCAGCAGTTTTGTATTGGACGAGCGGGGTCTCTATACGCAGTATTTT.

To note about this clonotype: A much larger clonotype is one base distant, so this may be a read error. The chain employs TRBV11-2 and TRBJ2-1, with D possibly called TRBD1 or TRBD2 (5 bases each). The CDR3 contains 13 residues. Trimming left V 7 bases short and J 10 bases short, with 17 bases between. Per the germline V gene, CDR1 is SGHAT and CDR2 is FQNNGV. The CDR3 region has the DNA TGTGCCAGCACCCTTTATGGGGGTAGCGAGCAGTTCTTC. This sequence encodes CASTLYGGSEQFF.